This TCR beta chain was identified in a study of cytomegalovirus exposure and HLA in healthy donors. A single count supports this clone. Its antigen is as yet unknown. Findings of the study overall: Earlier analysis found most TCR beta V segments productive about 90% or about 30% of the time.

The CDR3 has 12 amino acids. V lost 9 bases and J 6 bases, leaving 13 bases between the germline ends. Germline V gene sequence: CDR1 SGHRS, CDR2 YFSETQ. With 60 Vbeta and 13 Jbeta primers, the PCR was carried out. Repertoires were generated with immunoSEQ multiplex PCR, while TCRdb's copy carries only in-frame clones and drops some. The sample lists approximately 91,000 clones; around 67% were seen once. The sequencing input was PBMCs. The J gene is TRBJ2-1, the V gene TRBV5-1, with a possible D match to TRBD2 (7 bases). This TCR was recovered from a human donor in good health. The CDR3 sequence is CATGRGANEQFF. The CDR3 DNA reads TGCGCCACGGGGAGGGGGGCCAATGAGCAGTTCTTC.